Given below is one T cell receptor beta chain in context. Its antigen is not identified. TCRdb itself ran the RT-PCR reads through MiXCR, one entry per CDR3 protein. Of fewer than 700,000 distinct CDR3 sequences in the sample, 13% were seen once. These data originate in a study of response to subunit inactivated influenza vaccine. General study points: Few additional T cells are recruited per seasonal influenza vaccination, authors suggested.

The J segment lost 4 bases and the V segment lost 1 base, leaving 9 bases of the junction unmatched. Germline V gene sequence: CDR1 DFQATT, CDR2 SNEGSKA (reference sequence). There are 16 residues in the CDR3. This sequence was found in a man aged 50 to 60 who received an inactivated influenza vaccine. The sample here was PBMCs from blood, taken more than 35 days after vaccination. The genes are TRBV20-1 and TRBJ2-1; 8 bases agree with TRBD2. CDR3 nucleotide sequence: TGCAGTGCTAGAGGTAATCTAGCGGGCACTTACAATGAGCAGTTCTTC. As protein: CSARGNLAGTYNEQFF.